What follows are 29 T cell receptor beta chains derived from one specimen sequenced in a study of shared clonotypes between healthy human individuals. Measured with immunoSEQ multiplex PCR; TCRdb has only the in-frame clones, and not every one. The sample lists some 2 million clones; less than 95% were seen once. Naive CD8 isolation took CD45RO-negative cells positively selected for CCR7 and excluded terminally differentiated effector memory CD45RA+ cells. What was sequenced was naive CD8+ T cells sorted from blood. The receptors here all came from a man aged 18-30 years in good health.

V gene TRBV29-1 combines with J gene TRBJ2-5; perhaps TRBD2 as D (5 bases). V dropped 6 bases and J dropped 4 bases, with 12 bases sitting between them. Germline V CDR1 and CDR2: SQVTM, ANQGSEA. CDR3 length: 12 residues. The CDR3 here is CSVDIRGETQYF. CDR3 sequence (DNA): TGCAGCGTCGATATACGGGGAGAGACCCAGTACTTC.

The chain recombines TRBV7-8 with TRBJ2-7; tentatively, D is TRBD1 (6 bases). The CDR3 length is 16 residues. Trimming cost V 1 base and J 3 bases, with 16 bases left between them. The germline V gene has CDR1 SGHVS and CDR2 FQNEAQ. The CDR3 DNA follows: TGTGCCAGCAGCTTAGACTGGTCGGGACAAATCTACGAGCAGTACTTC. Protein product: CASSLDWSGQIYEQYF.

CDR3 sequence: CASSVTLQGSYNSPLHF. The DNA of the CDR3 is TGTGCCAGCAGCGTAACGTTACAGGGGTCCTATAATTCACCCCTCCACTTT. The genes are TRBV7-2 and TRBJ1-6; 7 bases map to TRBD1. V was clipped by 5 bases and J by 1 base; unmatched bases: 8. The CDR3 spans 17 residues. The germline gives CDR1 SGHTA, CDR2 FQGNSA.

In this sample, this clone turned up once. The chain is built from TRBV5-4 and TRBJ2-1; TRBD2 matches 9 bases. This CDR3 comprises 13 residues. Trimming took 5 bases from V and 7 from J; bases not matched to a gene: 4. The germline V gene encodes CDR1 SGHNT and CDR2 YYREEE (reference sequence). CDR3 amino acids: CASSTSGSNEQFF. DNA of the CDR3: TGTGCCAGCAGTACTAGCGGGTCTAATGAGCAGTTCTTC.

This chain links TRBV9 with TRBJ2-1, with D maybe TRBD1 (6 bases). V was trimmed by 5 bases and J by 9 bases, leaving 15 bases between them. The V gene's germline CDR1 is SGDLS and CDR2 YYNGEE. CDR3 length: 13 amino acids. CDR3 amino acids: CASSGRLGGEQFF. As DNA, the CDR3 is TGTGCCAGCAGTGGGCGGCTAGGGGGTGAGCAGTTCTTC. The variable domain in full, completed from reference TRBV9 and TRBJ2-1, reads DSGVTQTPKHLITATGQRVTLRCSPRSGDLSVYWYQQSLDQGLQFLIQYYNGEERAKGNILERFSAQQFPDLHSELNLSSLELGDSALYFCASSGRLGGEQFFGPGTRLTVL.

The rearrangement links TRBV19 to TRBJ2-7; no definite D call. The germline V and J ends were trimmed by 4 bases and 2 bases, with 9 bases remaining between them. CDR3 length equals 13 residues. Germline V CDR1 and CDR2: LNHDA, SQIVND (reference sequence). In DNA form, the CDR3 reads TGTGCCAGTAGTAGCGCTCTAGCCTACGAGCAGTACTTC. Translated, it gives CASSSALAYEQYF.

The gene calls are TRBV7-8 and TRBJ2-2; no firm D call. The CDR3 is 15 residues long. V was trimmed by 4 bases and J by 4 bases, leaving 13 bases between them. Germline CDR1 SGHVS, CDR2 FQNEAQ. CDR3 amino acids: CASSSSLAFTGELFF. DNA for the CDR3: TGTGCCAGCAGCTCTTCTCTGGCTTTCACCGGGGAGCTGTTTTTT.

The J gene is TRBJ1-6, the V gene TRBV27, with D unclear. Trimming left V 7 bases short and J 5 bases short, with 18 bases between. This CDR3 comprises 16 residues. Per the germline V gene, CDR1 is MNHEY and CDR2 is SMNVEV (reference sequence). The CDR3 nucleotides read TGTGCCAGCACTCCCTCGTGGGGAGCCCATAATTCACCCCTCCACTTT. Protein sequence: CASTPSWGAHNSPLHF.

The chain joins TRBV27 to TRBJ2-1; D is perhaps TRBD2 (5 bases). The CDR3 sequence is 16 residues long. Trimming shortened V by 0 bases and J by 0 bases, and 9 bases separated the two germline ends. The germline CDR1 and CDR2 sequences are MNHEY and SMNVEV (reference sequence). CDR3 in DNA: TGTGCCAGCAGTTTATCTAGCGAGAGCTCCTACAATGAGCAGTTCTTC. Protein product: CASSLSSESSYNEQFF.

The chain recombines TRBV27 with TRBJ2-7; a weak D match, TRBD2 (5 bases). The CDR3 loop spans 14 amino acids. Trimming stripped 5 bases from V and 4 bases from J, with 15 bases between. The V gene's germline CDR1 is MNHEY and CDR2 SMNVEV (reference sequence). The CDR3 DNA reads as TGTGCCAGCAGTCCCATAGAGCGGCCTTACGAGCAGTACTTC. Its protein product is CASSPIERPYEQYF.

This chain joins TRBV10-3 and TRBJ1-1; TRBD1 matches 9 bases. This CDR3 region has 15 residues. With V trimmed by 4 bases and J by 5 bases, 8 bases remained unmatched. In germline, CDR1 is ENHRY, CDR2 SYGVKD. CDR3: CAISAGQGKWTEAFF. In nucleotides, the CDR3 is TGTGCCATCAGTGCAGGACAGGGGAAGTGGACTGAAGCTTTCTTT.

Turning to this clone: Other nucleotide sequences from this sample produce the same CDR3. The CDR3 here is CASSLGQGALYEQYF. Here the CDR3 DNA reads TGTGCCAGCAGCTTAGGTCAGGGGGCCCTCTATGAGCAGTACTTC. V usage is TRBV7-9 and J usage is TRBJ2-7; 8 nucleotides align to TRBD1. CDR1 and CDR2 from the germline V gene are SEHNR and FQNEAQ (reference sequence). V trimming: 1 base; J trimming: 7 bases; junction bases outside the gene matches: 9. CDR3 length: 15 amino acids.

The CDR3 region has the DNA TGTGCCAGCAGCCCCCCTGCGGCGGACCCAGGCGAGGCCTATGGCTACACCTTC. Protein sequence: CASSPPAADPGEAYGYTF. The J gene is TRBJ1-2, the V gene TRBV7-9; D is uncertain. Looked up from germline, CDR1 is SEHNR and CDR2 is FQNEAQ (reference sequence). This CDR3 region has 18 residues. V lost 5 bases and J lost 4, with 26 bases in between.

The chain couples TRBV6-6 to TRBJ2-2; 8 nucleotides align to TRBD1. The CDR3 sequence is 16 residues long. J gave up 1 base and V 6 bases, and 7 bases lay outside the gene matches. Germline V gives CDR1 MNHNY, CDR2 SVGAGI (reference sequence). CDR3 in amino acids: CASSQPTGGNTGELFF. As DNA, the CDR3 is TGTGCCAGCAGCCAACCTACAGGGGGGAACACCGGGGAGCTGTTTTTT.

About this clone itself: Other DNA sequences within the sample encode an identical CDR3. V gene TRBV10-2 combines with J gene TRBJ2-5; no clear D. This CDR3 is 10 amino acids long. Trimming shortened V by 7 bases and J by 5 bases, and 5 bases separated the two germline ends. CDR1 and CDR2 (germline): WSHSY, SAAADI. The CDR3 is CASMGETQYF. DNA of the CDR3: TGCGCCAGCATGGGGGAGACCCAGTACTTC.

The chain is built from TRBV9 and TRBJ1-1; perhaps TRBD1 as D (6 bases). V dropped 4 bases and J dropped 4 bases, with 14 bases sitting between them. CDR3 length: 14 residues. The germline V gene encodes CDR1 SGDLS and CDR2 YYNGEE. The CDR3 spells CASSQYRAGTEAFF. The CDR3 bases are TGTGCCAGCAGCCAATACAGGGCTGGCACTGAAGCTTTCTTT.

A single count supports this clone. The chain couples TRBV7-9 to TRBJ2-5, with a tentative D call TRBD1 (5 bases). Germline values: CDR1 SEHNR, CDR2 FQNEAQ (reference sequence). V was clipped by 8 bases and J by 5 bases, with 9 bases between them. The CDR3 contains 11 residues. The CDR3: CASAGPETQYF. CDR3 DNA: TGTGCCAGCGCAGGGCCCGAGACCCAGTACTTC.

The rearrangement uses TRBV9 and TRBJ2-3; D is possibly TRBD1 (6 bases). V lost 0 bases and J 2 bases, leaving 10 bases between the germline ends. The CDR3 has 15 amino acids. Germline V gives CDR1 SGDLS, CDR2 YYNGEE. CDR3 residues: CASSVEGGDTDTQYF. For the CDR3, the DNA is TGTGCCAGCAGCGTAGAAGGGGGAGACACAGATACGCAGTATTTT.

The table lists this clone with a few counts. The rearrangement joins TRBV27 to TRBJ1-6, with D tentatively TRBD1 (6 bases). This CDR3 is built from 16 residues. Germline CDR1 is MNHEY and CDR2 is SMNVEV (reference sequence). V was trimmed by 5 bases and J by 7 bases, leaving 18 bases between them. CDR3 protein: CASSPSVGGPNSPLHF. CDR3 bases: TGTGCCAGCAGTCCGTCCGTAGGGGGGCCCAATTCACCCCTCCACTTT.

This clone showed up just once. The chain carries TRBV7-2 and TRBJ2-5; the match to TRBD2 covers 7 bases. Trimming removed 1 base from V and 13 bases from J; junction bases left unmatched: 12. Germline CDR1 is SGHTA and CDR2 is FQGNSA. The CDR3 extends over 14 amino acids. Written as DNA, the CDR3 is TGTGCCAGCAGCTTAGTGAGCGGGACGGCACCGTCGTACTTC. Residues: CASSLVSGTAPSYF.

The gene calls are TRBV30 and TRBJ2-7; 11 bases fit TRBD2. The CDR3 has 14 residues. Looked up from germline, CDR1 is GTSNPN and CDR2 is SVGIG (reference sequence). V dropped 5 bases and J dropped 7; count of bases not matched to a gene: 10. The CDR3 loop is CAWVIAGGSTEQYF. DNA of the CDR3: TGTGCCTGGGTGATAGCGGGAGGGAGCACGGAGCAGTACTTC.

V gene TRBV4-3 combines with J gene TRBJ2-1; a possible D gene is TRBD1 (6 bases). The CDR3 spans 14 residues. CDR1 and CDR2 (germline): LGHNA, YSLEER. V was clipped by 5 bases and J by 4 bases, with 12 bases between them. The CDR3 sequence is CASSRGLGYNEQFF. CDR3 bases: TGCGCCAGCAGCAGGGGGTTGGGGTACAATGAGCAGTTCTTC.

This sequence joins TRBV13 and TRBJ1-2; 9 nucleotides align to TRBD1. Trimming at V came to 3 bases and at J to 0 bases, leaving 8 bases not matched to a gene. Germline V gives CDR1 PRHDT, CDR2 FYEKMQ (reference sequence). The CDR3 sequence is 17 residues long. The CDR3 sequence: CASSFGQGPYANYGYTF. The CDR3 DNA follows: TGTGCCAGCAGCTTCGGACAGGGGCCCTATGCTAACTATGGCTACACCTTC.

The chain couples TRBV5-1 to TRBJ2-3; D remains ambiguous. Germline CDR1 is SGHRS and CDR2 is YFSETQ. The ends were cut back, 0 bases at V and 6 bases at J, with 11 bases in the middle. The CDR3 spans 14 residues. The CDR3 region is CASSLETPPDTQYF. In DNA, the CDR3 is TGCGCCAGCAGCTTGGAAACGCCCCCCGATACGCAGTATTTT.

The J gene is TRBJ1-1, the V gene TRBV21-1. TRBV21-1 has pseudogene status. The CDR3 is 17 residues long. The CDR3 region is CANWTGLILIVNTEAFF. CDR3 in DNA: TGTGCCAACTGGACGGGACTCATCCTAATCGTGAACACTGAAGCTTTCTTT.

The chain joins TRBV9 to TRBJ2-1, with TRBD2 identical over 8 bases. Germline trimming cut 0 bases from V and 6 bases from J; bases unmatched to any gene: 5. This CDR3 spans 15 amino acids. The germline V gene encodes CDR1 SGDLS and CDR2 YYNGEE. The DNA for the CDR3 is TGTGCCAGCAGCGTAGCTGAGCGGGAGATCAATGAGCAGTTCTTC. Translation: CASSVAEREINEQFF.

CDR3 nucleotide sequence: TGTGCCATCAGTGACGGCAGGGGAAGCACTGAAGCTTTCTTT. Its translation is CAISDGRGSTEAFF. The V and J genes are TRBV10-3 and TRBJ1-1; perhaps TRBD1 as D (6 bases). Looked up from germline, CDR1 is ENHRY and CDR2 is SYGVKD. This CDR3 is built from 14 residues. V lost 3 bases, J lost 4 bases, and 12 bases lay in between.

The V call is TRBV5-1, the J call TRBJ1-2, with 9 bases aligning to TRBD1. The V segment lost 4 bases and the J segment 7 bases; nucleotides outside the gene matches: 8. The CDR3 length is 14 residues. CDR1 SGHRS and CDR2 YFSETQ come from the germline V gene. This CDR3 reads CASSAGQGSVGYTF. CDR3 in DNA: TGCGCCAGCAGCGCAGGACAGGGGTCCGTTGGCTACACCTTC.

This clone has a single count. The same CDR3 can be traced to other DNA sequences in this sample. This sequence joins TRBV9 and TRBJ2-2, with D possibly TRBD2 on 6 matching bases. The CDR3 is 15 residues long. Between the trimmed V and J ends, which lost 0 bases and 1 base, there was a span of 7 bases. Germline values: CDR1 SGDLS, CDR2 YYNGEE. The CDR3 protein is CASSVEGLNTGELFF. The DNA for the CDR3 is TGTGCCAGCAGCGTAGAGGGACTGAACACCGGGGAGCTGTTTTTT.